The T cell receptor beta chain described here comes from a study of cytomegalovirus exposure and HLA in healthy donors. Study-wide points: Reports indicate that TCR beta sequences accurately predicted the HLA-A and HLA-B alleles of most subjects. Per a prior analysis, the majority of TCR beta V segments were productive roughly 87% or roughly 30% of the time.

The CDR3 is made up of 16 amino acids. V dropped 5 bases and J dropped 2; count of bases not matched to a gene: 4. Germline values: CDR1 SGHNT, CDR2 YYREEE (reference sequence). Primers for the PCR totalled 60 Vbeta and 13 Jbeta. Data came from immunoSEQ multiplex PCR; TCRdb stores just in-frame clones and leaves some out. The sample holds fewer than 300,000 clones; about four fifths are singletons and the top ten take around 0.33%. This clone has a single count. Its antigen is unidentified. These donors counted as nominally healthy when sampled, but unrecorded immune exposures were likely. The sample consisted of PBMCs. This receptor was obtained from a girl aged 2 to 10 in good health and CMV-seronegative. The chain has TRBV5-4 and TRBJ2-6; 10 bases line up with TRBD1. The CDR3 spells CASRLTGGAGANVLTF. CDR3 nucleotides: TGTGCCAGCAGACTGACAGGGGGCGCTGGGGCCAACGTCCTGACTTTC. The variable domain in full, completed from reference TRBV5-4 and TRBJ2-6, reads ETGVTQSPTHLIKTRGQQVTLRCSSQSGHNTVSWYQQALGQGPQFIFQYYREEENGRGNFPPRFSGLQFPNYSSELNVNALELDDSALYLCASRLTGGAGANVLTFGAGSRLTVL.